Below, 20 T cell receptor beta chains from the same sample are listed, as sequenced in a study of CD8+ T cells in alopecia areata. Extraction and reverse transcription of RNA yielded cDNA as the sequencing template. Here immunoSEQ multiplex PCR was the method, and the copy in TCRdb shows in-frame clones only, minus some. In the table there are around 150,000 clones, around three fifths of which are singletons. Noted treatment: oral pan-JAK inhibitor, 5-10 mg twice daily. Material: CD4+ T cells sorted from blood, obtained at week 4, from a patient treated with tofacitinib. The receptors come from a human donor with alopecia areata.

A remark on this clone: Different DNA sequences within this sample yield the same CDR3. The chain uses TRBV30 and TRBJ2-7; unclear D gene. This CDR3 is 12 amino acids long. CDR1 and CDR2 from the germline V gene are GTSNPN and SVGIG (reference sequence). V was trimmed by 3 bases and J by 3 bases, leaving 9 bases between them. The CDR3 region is CAWSVGGYEQYF. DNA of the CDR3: TGTGCCTGGAGCGTAGGTGGCTACGAGCAGTACTTC.

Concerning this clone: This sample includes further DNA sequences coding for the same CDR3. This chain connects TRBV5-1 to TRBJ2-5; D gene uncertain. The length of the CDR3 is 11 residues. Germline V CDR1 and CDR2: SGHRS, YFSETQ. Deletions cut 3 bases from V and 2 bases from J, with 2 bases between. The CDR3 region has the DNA TGCGCCAGCAGCTCACAAGAGACCCAGTACTTC. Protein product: CASSSQETQYF.

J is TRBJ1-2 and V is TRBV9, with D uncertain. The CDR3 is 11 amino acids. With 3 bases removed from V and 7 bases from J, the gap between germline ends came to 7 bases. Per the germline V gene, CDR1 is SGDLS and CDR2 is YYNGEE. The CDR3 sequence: CASSADGGYTF. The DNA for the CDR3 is TGTGCCAGCAGCGCCGACGGTGGCTACACCTTC.

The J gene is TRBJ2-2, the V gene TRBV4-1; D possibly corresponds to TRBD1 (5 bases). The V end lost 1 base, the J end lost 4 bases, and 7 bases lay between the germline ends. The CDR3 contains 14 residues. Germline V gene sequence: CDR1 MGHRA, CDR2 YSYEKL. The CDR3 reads CASSQADSTGELFF. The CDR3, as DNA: TGCGCCAGCAGCCAAGCCGACAGCACCGGGGAGCTGTTTTTT.

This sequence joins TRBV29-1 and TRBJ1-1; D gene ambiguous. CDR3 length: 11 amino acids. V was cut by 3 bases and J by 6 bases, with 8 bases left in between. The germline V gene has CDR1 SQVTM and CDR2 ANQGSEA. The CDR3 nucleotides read TGCAGCGTTGATGGGCAGTCTGAAGCTTTCTTT. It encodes CSVDGQSEAFF.

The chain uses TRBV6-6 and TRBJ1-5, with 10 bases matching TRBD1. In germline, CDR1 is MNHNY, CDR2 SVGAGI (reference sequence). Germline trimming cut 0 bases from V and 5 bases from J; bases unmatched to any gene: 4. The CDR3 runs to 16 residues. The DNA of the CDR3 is TGTGCCAGCAGTTACTCGACAGGGGGCTACCATCAGCCCCAGCATTTT. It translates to CASSYSTGGYHQPQHF.

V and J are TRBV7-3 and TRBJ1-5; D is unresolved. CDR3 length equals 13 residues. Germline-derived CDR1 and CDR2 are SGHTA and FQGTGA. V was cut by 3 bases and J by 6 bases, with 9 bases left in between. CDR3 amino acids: CASSFGYGQPQHF. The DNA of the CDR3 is TGTGCCAGCAGCTTCGGGTACGGTCAGCCCCAGCATTTT.

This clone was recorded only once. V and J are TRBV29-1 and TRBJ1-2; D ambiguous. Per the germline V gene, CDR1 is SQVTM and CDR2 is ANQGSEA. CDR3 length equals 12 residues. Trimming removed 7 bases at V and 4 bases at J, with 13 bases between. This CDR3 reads CSERRPSYGYTF. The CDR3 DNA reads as TGCAGCGAACGTCGGCCGAGCTATGGCTACACCTTC.

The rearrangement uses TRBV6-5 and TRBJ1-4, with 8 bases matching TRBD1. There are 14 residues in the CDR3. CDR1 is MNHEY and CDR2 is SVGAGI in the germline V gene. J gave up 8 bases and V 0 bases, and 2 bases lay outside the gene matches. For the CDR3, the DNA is TGTGCCAGCAGTTACTCCGGGACAGGCGAAAAACTGTTTTTT. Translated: CASSYSGTGEKLFF.

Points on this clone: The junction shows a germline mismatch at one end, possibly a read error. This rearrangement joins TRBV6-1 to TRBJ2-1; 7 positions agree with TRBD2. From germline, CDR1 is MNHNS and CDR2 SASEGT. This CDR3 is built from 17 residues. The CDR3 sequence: CASSERGGRLVGNEQFF. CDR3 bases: TGCGCCAGCAGTGAGAGGGGAGGGAGGCTAGTCGGGAATGAGCAGTTCTTC.

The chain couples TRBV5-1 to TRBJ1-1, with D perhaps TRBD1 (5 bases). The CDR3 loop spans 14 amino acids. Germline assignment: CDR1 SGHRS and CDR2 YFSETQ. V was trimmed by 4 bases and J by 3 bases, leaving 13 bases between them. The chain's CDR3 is CASSDQGRDTEAFF. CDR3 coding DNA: TGCGCCAGCAGCGATCAGGGTAGAGACACTGAAGCTTTCTTT.

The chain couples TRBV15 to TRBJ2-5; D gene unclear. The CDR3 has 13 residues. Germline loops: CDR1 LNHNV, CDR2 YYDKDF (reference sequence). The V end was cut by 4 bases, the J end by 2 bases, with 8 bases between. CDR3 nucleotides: TGTGCCACCAGCATTAGATTTCAAGAGACCCAGTACTTC. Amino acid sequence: CATSIRFQETQYF. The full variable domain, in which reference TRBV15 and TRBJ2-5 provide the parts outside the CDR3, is DAMVIQNPRYQVTQFGKPVTLSCSQTLNHNVMYWYQQKSSQAPKLLFHYYDKDFNNEADTPDNFQSRRPNTSFCFLDIRSPGLGDTAMYLCATSIRFQETQYFGPGTRLLVL.

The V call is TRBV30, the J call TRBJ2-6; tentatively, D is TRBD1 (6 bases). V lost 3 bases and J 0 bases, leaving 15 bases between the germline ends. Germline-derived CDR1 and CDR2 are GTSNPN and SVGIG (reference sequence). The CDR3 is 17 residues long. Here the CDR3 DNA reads TGTGCCTGGAGCCAACCTGGACAGTACTCTGGGGCCAACGTCCTGACTTTC. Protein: CAWSQPGQYSGANVLTF. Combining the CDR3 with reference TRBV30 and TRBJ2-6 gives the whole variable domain SQTIHQWPATLVQPVGSPLSLECTVEGTSNPNLYWYRQAAGRGLQLLFYSVGIGQISSEVPQNLSASRPQDRQFILSSKKLLLSDSGFYLCAWSQPGQYSGANVLTFGAGSRLTVL.

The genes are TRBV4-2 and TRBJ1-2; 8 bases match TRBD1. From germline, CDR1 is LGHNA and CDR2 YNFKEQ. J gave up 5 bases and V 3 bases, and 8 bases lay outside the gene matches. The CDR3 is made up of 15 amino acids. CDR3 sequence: CASSHPFTGGYGYTF. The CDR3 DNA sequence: TGTGCCAGCAGCCATCCATTCACAGGGGGATATGGCTACACCTTC.

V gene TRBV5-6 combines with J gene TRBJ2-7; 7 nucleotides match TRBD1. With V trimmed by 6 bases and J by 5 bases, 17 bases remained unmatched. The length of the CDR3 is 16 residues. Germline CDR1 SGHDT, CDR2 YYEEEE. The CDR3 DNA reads TGTGCCAGCAACCTGGGATCCTTGGACAGGTTCCACGAGCAGTACTTC. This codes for CASNLGSLDRFHEQYF.

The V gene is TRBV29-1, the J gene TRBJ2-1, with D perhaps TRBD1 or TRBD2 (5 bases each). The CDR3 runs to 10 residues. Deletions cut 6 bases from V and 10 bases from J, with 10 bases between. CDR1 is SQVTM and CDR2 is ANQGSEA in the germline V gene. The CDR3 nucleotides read TGCAGCGTGGGAGACAGAGAGCAGTTCTTC. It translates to CSVGDREQFF.

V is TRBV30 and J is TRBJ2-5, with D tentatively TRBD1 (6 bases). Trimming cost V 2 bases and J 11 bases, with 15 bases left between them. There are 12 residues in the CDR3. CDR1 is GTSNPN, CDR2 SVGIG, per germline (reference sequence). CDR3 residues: CAWSLTQGKQYF. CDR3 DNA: TGTGCCTGGAGTTTGACACAGGGAAAACAGTACTTC. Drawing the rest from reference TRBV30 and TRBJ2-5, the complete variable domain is SQTIHQWPATLVQPVGSPLSLECTVEGTSNPNLYWYRQAAGRGLQLLFYSVGIGQISSEVPQNLSASRPQDRQFILSSKKLLLSDSGFYLCAWSLTQGKQYFGPGTRLLVL.

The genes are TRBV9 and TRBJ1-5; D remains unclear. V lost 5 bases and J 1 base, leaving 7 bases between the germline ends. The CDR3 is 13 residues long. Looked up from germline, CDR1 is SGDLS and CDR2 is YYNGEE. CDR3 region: CASSQDSNQPQHF. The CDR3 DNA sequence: TGTGCCAGCAGTCAGGACAGCAATCAGCCCCAGCATTTT.

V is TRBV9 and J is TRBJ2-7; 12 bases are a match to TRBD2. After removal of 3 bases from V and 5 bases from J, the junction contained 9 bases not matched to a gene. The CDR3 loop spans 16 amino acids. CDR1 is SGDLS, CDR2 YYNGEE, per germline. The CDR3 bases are TGTGCCAGCAGCGCAACCCCGGGACTAGCGGGCCACGAGCAGTACTTC. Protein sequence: CASSATPGLAGHEQYF.

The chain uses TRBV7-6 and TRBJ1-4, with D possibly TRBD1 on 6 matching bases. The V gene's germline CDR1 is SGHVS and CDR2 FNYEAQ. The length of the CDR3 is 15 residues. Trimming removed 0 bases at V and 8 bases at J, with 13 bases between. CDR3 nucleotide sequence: TGTGCCAGCAGCTTAGCGCCCAGGGGTGGCGAAAAACTGTTTTTT. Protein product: CASSLAPRGGEKLFF.